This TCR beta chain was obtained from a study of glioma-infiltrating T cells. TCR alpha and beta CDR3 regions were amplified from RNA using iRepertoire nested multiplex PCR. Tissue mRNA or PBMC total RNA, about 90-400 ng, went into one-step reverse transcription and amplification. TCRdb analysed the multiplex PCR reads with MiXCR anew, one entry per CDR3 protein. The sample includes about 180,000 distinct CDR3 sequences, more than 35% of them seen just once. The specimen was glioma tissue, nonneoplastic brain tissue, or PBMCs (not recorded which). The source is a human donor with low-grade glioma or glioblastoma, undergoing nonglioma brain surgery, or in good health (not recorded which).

The CDR3 DNA follows: TGTGCCAGGGGAAAGGGGCTGGGCAATCAGCCCCAGCATTTT. As protein: CARGKGLGNQPQHF. The chain joins TRBV27 to TRBJ1-5; D possibly corresponds to TRBD1 (5 bases). This CDR3 comprises 14 residues. Trimming stripped 9 bases from V and 2 bases from J, with 14 bases between. Germline V gene lookup returns CDR1 MNHEY and CDR2 SMNVEV (reference sequence).